Presented here are 24 T cell receptor beta chains from one specimen sequenced in a study of Ad26.COV2.S vaccination and SARS-CoV-2 variants. TCRdb keeps only in-frame clones here, not all; method: immunoSEQ multiplex PCR. Among about 680,000 clones listed, roughly nine tenths were seen once. Specified treatment: approximately 18 received Ad26.COV2.S at low or high dose, single or two shots; a few received placebo; per-sample allocation not given. Vaccine and placebo recipients were sampled on day 63 after the first injection. Sequencing used peripheral blood, obtained in a trial of Ad26.COV2.S vaccine versus placebo. These receptors originate from a person aged 18-65 years who received the Ad26.COV2.S COVID-19 vaccine or a placebo.

This rearrangement joins TRBV29-1 to TRBJ2-1; D is unresolved. Trimming cost V 4 bases and J 7 bases, with 11 bases left between them. CDR3 size: 12 residues. CDR1 and CDR2 from the germline V gene are SQVTM and ANQGSEA. CDR3 amino acids: CSVGPPTNEQFF. In DNA form, the CDR3 reads TGCAGCGTTGGACCCCCTACAAATGAGCAGTTCTTC.

The V and J genes are TRBV24-1 and TRBJ2-1, with TRBD2 matching over 9 bases. The V gene's germline CDR1 is KGHDR and CDR2 SFDVKD. V gave up 3 bases and J gave up 4 bases; unmatched junction bases: 3. The CDR3 length is 15 residues. DNA for the CDR3: TGTGCCACCAGTGATCCGCTAGCGGGATACAATGAGCAGTTCTTC. It yields the protein CATSDPLAGYNEQFF.

This clone was seen a single time. The chain links TRBV24-1 to TRBJ2-2; the D is unclear. Germline V gene sequence: CDR1 KGHDR, CDR2 SFDVKD. V shed 7 bases and J shed 6 bases, with 8 bases lying between them. CDR3 size: 12 residues. The CDR3: CATRGGSGELFF. In DNA, the CDR3 is TGTGCCACCAGGGGCGGTTCCGGGGAGCTGTTTTTT.

The V call is TRBV6-2 or TRBV6-3, the J call TRBJ2-2; 7 bases map to TRBD2. The CDR3 extends over 17 amino acids. Per the germline V gene, CDR1 is MNHEY and CDR2 is SVGEGT. Trimming removed 2 bases from V and 0 bases from J; junction bases left unmatched: 6. The chain's CDR3 is CASSYRGGGANTGELFF. In nucleotides, the CDR3 is TGTGCCAGCAGTTACAGGGGCGGGGGTGCGAACACCGGGGAGCTGTTTTTT.

The chain couples TRBV5-1 to TRBJ1-2; D call uncertain. The CDR3 sequence is 12 residues long. Germline V lookup: CDR1 SGHRS, CDR2 YFSETQ. V dropped 3 bases and J dropped 5 bases, with 8 bases sitting between them. The CDR3 sequence is CASSSTAYGYTF. The CDR3 DNA sequence: TGCGCCAGCAGCTCCACAGCTTATGGCTACACCTTC.

This chain joins TRBV30 and TRBJ1-5; D might be TRBD1 (5 bases). This CDR3 is 13 amino acids long. Germline loops: CDR1 GTSNPN, CDR2 SVGIG (reference sequence). V lost 4 bases and J lost 4, with 11 bases in between. The CDR3 DNA reads TGTGCCTGGACCTCGGGGGGGAATCAGCCCCAGCATTTT. Its protein is CAWTSGGNQPQHF.

This clone was recorded a few times. The chain links TRBV6-5 to TRBJ1-5; no firm D call. V lost 8 bases and J lost 4, with 12 bases in between. Germline V gives CDR1 MNHEY, CDR2 SVGAGI. There are 13 residues in the CDR3. As DNA, the CDR3 is TGTGCCAGCGGCCAGGACGGGAATCAGCCCCAGCATTTT. Its translation: CASGQDGNQPQHF.

J is TRBJ1-2 and V is TRBV20-1; D unresolved. The V end lost 1 base, the J end lost 8 bases, and 8 bases lay between the germline ends. Germline lookup yields CDR1 DFQATT and CDR2 SNEGSKA (reference sequence). The length of the CDR3 is 11 residues. DNA of the CDR3: TGCAGTGCTAGAGTGGTAGGCGGCTACACCTTC. Translated, it gives CSARVVGGYTF.

V usage is TRBV4-2 and J usage is TRBJ2-3; D ambiguous. CDR1 is LGHNA and CDR2 is YNFKEQ in the germline V gene. The CDR3 totals 12 residues. Between the trimmed V and J ends, which lost 5 bases and 6 bases, there was a span of 9 bases. CDR3 sequence: CASSRDRDTQYF. Here the CDR3 DNA reads TGTGCCAGCAGCAGGGATCGGGATACGCAGTATTTT.

This clone was found once. The gene calls are TRBV20-1 and TRBJ2-3, with TRBD2 matching 11 bases. The CDR3 runs to 15 residues. V was clipped by 3 bases and J by 3 bases; unmatched bases: 5. Germline V gene data show CDR1 as DFQATT and CDR2 as SNEGSKA (reference sequence). The CDR3 sequence: CSASTSGSGTDTQYF. The CDR3 DNA follows: TGCAGTGCTAGTACTAGCGGGAGTGGAACAGATACGCAGTATTTT.

The rearrangement uses TRBV5-5 and TRBJ2-2; TRBD2 matches at 10 bases. The CDR3 runs 16 residues. From germline, CDR1 is SGHKS and CDR2 YYEKEE (reference sequence). Unmatched junction bases numbered 7, after V lost 2 bases and J lost 6 bases. For the CDR3, the DNA is TGTGCCAGCAGCTTTCGGCTAGCGGGAGTCCCCGGGGAGCTGTTTTTT. Translation gives CASSFRLAGVPGELFF.

The rearrangement uses TRBV7-2 and TRBJ2-5, with unresolved D. The CDR3 covers 14 residues. Germline CDR1 reads SGHTA; CDR2 reads FQGNSA. V was cut by 4 bases and J by 4 bases, with 13 bases left in between. The CDR3, as DNA: TGTGCCAGCAGCTCCCGGACCACGGGAGAGACCCAGTACTTC. Translating it yields CASSSRTTGETQYF.

J is TRBJ2-1 and V is TRBV4-1; D uncertain. The V and J ends lost 1 base and 1 base respectively, with 8 bases between them. The germline V gene encodes CDR1 MGHRA and CDR2 YSYEKL. The CDR3 is 15 amino acids. The CDR3 nucleotides are TGCGCCAGCAGCCAAGGAGGTGGGTCCTACAATGAGCAGTTCTTC. Residues: CASSQGGGSYNEQFF.

This chain connects TRBV7-2 to TRBJ2-1; 12 nucleotides align to TRBD2. Germline V lookup: CDR1 SGHTA, CDR2 FQGNSA. The CDR3 covers 15 residues. With 5 bases clipped from V and 7 bases from J, the junction kept 6 bases outside the gene matches. CDR3 DNA sequence: TGTGCCAGCAGCCCTAGCGGGAGGGCCATGAATGAGCAGTTCTTC. This codes for CASSPSGRAMNEQFF. Complete variable domain (other parts from reference TRBV7-2 and TRBJ2-1): GAGVSQSPSNKVTEKGKDVELRCDPISGHTALYWYRQSLGQGLEFLIYFQGNSAPDKSGLPSDRFSAERTGGSVSTLTIQRTQQEDSAVYLCASSPSGRAMNEQFFGPGTRLTVL.

CDR3 loop: CASSTTQTGAETQYF. In nucleotides, the CDR3 is TGTGCCAGCAGCACCACCCAGACCGGGGCAGAGACCCAGTACTTC. The rearrangement links TRBV6-5 to TRBJ2-5, with D possibly being TRBD1 or TRBD2 (5 bases each). V was trimmed by 6 bases and J by 4 bases, leaving 18 bases between them. Per germline, CDR1 MNHEY and CDR2 SVGAGI. The CDR3 loop spans 15 amino acids.

The chain joins TRBV5-3 to TRBJ2-1, with TRBD2 matching 14 bases. TRBV5-3 is an ORF; its function is uncertain. CDR3 size: 17 residues. The trim removed 3 bases at V and 1 base at J, leaving 3 bases unmatched. The CDR3 reads CARSSTSGRGSYNEQFF. In DNA form, the CDR3 reads TGTGCCAGAAGCTCGACTAGCGGGAGGGGGTCCTACAATGAGCAGTTCTTC.

Written as DNA, the CDR3 is TGTGCCAGCATGGACTTTACAAGCAATGAGCAGTTCTTC. Protein: CASMDFTSNEQFF. This chain uses TRBV12-3 or TRBV12-4 with TRBJ2-1; perhaps TRBD2 as D (5 bases). This CDR3 region has 13 residues. The germline V and J ends were trimmed by 7 bases and 6 bases, with 13 bases remaining between them.

V gene TRBV29-1 combines with J gene TRBJ2-1; D is uncertain. In germline, CDR1 is SQVTM, CDR2 ANQGSEA. Trimming pared 2 bases from V and 2 bases from J, leaving 10 bases between. The CDR3 runs to 14 residues. DNA of the CDR3: TGCAGCGTTGAATTAAGGGATACCTACAATGAGCAGTTCTTC. Protein product: CSVELRDTYNEQFF.

V usage is TRBV7-2 and J usage is TRBJ2-7; TRBD1 is a possible D gene (6 bases). The CDR3 runs 14 residues. Per the germline V gene, CDR1 is SGHTA and CDR2 is FQGNSA. The V end lost 2 bases, the J end lost 0 bases, and 8 bases lay between the germline ends. CDR3 protein: CASSLQGSSYEQYF. In DNA form, the CDR3 reads TGTGCCAGCAGCTTACAGGGGAGCTCCTACGAGCAGTACTTC.

This chain connects TRBV19 to TRBJ2-3; a possible D gene is TRBD1 (6 bases). The CDR3 has 16 amino acids. Germline assignment: CDR1 LNHDA and CDR2 SQIVND (reference sequence). The V end was cut by 7 bases, the J end by 6 bases, with 23 bases between. This CDR3 reads CASTDLPRGFLDTQYF. CDR3 coding DNA: TGTGCCAGTACCGATTTGCCCAGGGGTTTTCTTGATACGCAGTATTTT.

The chain carries TRBV6-6 and TRBJ2-7, with no clear D. Per the germline V gene, CDR1 is MNHNY and CDR2 is SVGAGI (reference sequence). The CDR3 consists of 15 residues. Trimming cost V 4 bases and J 2 bases, with 15 bases left between them. CDR3: CASSFSTASTYEQYF. The DNA for the CDR3 is TGTGCCAGCAGTTTCTCCACGGCTTCTACCTACGAGCAGTACTTC.

The chain employs TRBV5-6 and TRBJ2-1; 10 bases are shared with TRBD1. Germline CDR1 is SGHDT and CDR2 is YYEEEE. This CDR3 comprises 17 residues. J gave up 0 bases and V 3 bases, and 6 bases lay outside the gene matches. The CDR3 nucleotides read TGTGCCAGCAGCTGGGACAGGGGTCCCTTCTCCTACAATGAGCAGTTCTTC. Its protein product is CASSWDRGPFSYNEQFF.

V gene TRBV6-4 combines with J gene TRBJ1-5; D call uncertain. The CDR3 has 14 amino acids. Trimming left V 2 bases short and J 7 bases short, with 12 bases between. Germline V gives CDR1 MRHNA, CDR2 SNTAGT. In DNA form, the CDR3 reads TGTGCCAGCAGTGACACGAGAGGGAGGCAGCCCCAGCATTTT. The encoded protein is CASSDTRGRQPQHF.

The chain has TRBV5-1 and TRBJ1-6; D is possibly TRBD1 (5 bases). CDR1 is SGHRS and CDR2 is YFSETQ in the germline V gene. V shed 4 bases and J shed 2 bases, with 10 bases lying between them. This CDR3 is built from 15 residues. This CDR3 is CASSQWGAYNSPLHF. The CDR3 DNA sequence: TGCGCCAGCAGCCAATGGGGCGCCTATAATTCACCCCTCCACTTT.